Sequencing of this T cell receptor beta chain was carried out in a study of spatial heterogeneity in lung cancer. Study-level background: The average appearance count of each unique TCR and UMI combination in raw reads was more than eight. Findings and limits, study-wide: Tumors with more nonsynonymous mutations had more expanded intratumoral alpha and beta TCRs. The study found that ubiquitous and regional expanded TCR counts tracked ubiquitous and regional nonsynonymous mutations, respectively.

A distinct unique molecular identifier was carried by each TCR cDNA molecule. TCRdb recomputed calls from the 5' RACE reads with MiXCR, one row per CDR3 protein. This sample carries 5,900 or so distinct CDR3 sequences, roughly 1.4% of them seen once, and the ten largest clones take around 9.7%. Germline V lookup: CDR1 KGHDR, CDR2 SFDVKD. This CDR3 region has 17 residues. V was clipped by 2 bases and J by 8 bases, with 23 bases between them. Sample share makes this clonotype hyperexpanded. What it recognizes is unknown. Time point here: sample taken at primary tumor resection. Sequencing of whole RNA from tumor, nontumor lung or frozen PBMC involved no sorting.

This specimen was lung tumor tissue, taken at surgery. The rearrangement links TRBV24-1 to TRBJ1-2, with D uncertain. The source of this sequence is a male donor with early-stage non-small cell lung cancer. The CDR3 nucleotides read TGTGCCACCAGTGATTCCCCCAGCGTAGGGAGCGGCGAGGGCTACACCTTC. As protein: CATSDSPSVGSGEGYTF.